This entry features one TCR beta chain sequence. This specimen belongs to a study of shared clonotypes between healthy human individuals. The naive CD8 fraction comprised CD45RO-negative cells positively selected for CCR7 and excluded terminally differentiated effector memory CD45RA+ cells. Data came from immunoSEQ multiplex PCR; TCRdb stores just in-frame clones and leaves some out. Of more than 2 million clones in the sample, around 93% are singletons; the top ten hold about 1.6%. The clonotype comes from a man aged 18-30 years in good health. Some clones in this sample may be carry-over from other donors' samples. The sequenced sample was naive CD8+ T cells from PBMCs.

The CDR3 nucleotides read TGTGCCAGCAGTTTAGGCCTAGCGGGAGAGACAGGCAATGAGCAGTTCTTC. It specifies CASSLGLAGETGNEQFF. This chain connects TRBV27 to TRBJ2-1; TRBD2 matches 10 bases. J lost 6 bases, V lost 2 bases, and 10 bases had no gene match. CDR1 and CDR2 (germline): MNHEY, SMNVEV (reference sequence). The CDR3 runs 17 residues.